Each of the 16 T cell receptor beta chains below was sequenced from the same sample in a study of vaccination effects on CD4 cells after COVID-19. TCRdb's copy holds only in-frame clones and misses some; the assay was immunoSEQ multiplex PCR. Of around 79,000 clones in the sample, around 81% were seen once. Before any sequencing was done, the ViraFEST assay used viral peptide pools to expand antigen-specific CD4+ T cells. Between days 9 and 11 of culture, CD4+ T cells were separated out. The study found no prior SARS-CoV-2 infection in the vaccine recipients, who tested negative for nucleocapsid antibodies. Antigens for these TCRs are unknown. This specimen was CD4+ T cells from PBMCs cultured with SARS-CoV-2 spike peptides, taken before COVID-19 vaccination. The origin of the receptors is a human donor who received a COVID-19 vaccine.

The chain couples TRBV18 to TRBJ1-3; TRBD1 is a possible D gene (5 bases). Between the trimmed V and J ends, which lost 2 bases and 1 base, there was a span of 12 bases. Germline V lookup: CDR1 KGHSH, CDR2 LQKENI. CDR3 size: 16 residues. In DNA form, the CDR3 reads TGTGCCAGCTCACCAAAACCGCAGGGATCTGGAAACACCATATATTTT. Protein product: CASSPKPQGSGNTIYF.

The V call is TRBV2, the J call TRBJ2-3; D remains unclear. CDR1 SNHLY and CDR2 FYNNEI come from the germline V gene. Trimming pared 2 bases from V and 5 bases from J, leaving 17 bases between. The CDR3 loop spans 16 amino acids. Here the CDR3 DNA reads TGTGCCAGCAGTGAATCCGATTCCCCAGCCAAAGATACGCAGTATTTT. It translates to CASSESDSPAKDTQYF.

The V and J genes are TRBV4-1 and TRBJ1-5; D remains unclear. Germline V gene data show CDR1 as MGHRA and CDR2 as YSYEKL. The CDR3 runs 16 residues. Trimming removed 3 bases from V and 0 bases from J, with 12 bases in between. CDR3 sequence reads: CASSQGVGISNQPQHF. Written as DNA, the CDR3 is TGCGCCAGCAGCCAGGGTGTGGGAATTAGCAATCAGCCCCAGCATTTT.

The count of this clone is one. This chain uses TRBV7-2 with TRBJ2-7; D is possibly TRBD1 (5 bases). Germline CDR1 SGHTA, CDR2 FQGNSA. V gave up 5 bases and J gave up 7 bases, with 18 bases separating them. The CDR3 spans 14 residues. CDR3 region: CASSTVGASREQYV. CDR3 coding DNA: TGTGCCAGCAGCACCGTAGGGGCTTCGAGAGAGCAGTACGTC.

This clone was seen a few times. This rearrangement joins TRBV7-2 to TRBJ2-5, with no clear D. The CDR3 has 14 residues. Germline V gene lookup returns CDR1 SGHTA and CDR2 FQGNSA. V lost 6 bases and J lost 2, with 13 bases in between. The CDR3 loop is CASRPGRAQETQYF. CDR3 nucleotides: TGTGCCAGCAGACCCGGACGTGCTCAAGAGACCCAGTACTTC.

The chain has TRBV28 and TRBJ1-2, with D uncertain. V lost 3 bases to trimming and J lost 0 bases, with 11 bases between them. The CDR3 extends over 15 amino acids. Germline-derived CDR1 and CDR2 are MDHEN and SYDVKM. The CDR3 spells CASSFGPGSNYGYTF. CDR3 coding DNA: TGTGCCAGCAGTTTCGGTCCAGGTTCTAACTATGGCTACACCTTC.

The CDR3 spells CASGLDATGAQYF. CDR3 DNA sequence: TGTGCTAGTGGTTTGGACGCCACAGGGGCCCAGTACTTC. V usage is TRBV12-5 and J usage is TRBJ2-5, with 7 nucleotides matching TRBD1. The CDR3 runs 13 residues. Germline V gene lookup returns CDR1 LGHNT and CDR2 FRNRAP. J gave up 9 bases and V 1 base, and 5 bases lay outside the gene matches.

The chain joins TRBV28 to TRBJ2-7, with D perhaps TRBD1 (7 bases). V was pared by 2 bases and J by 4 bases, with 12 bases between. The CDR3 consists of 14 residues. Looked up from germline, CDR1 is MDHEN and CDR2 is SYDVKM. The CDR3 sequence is CASSLQGGGYEQYV. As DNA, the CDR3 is TGTGCCAGCAGTTTACAGGGGGGCGGGTACGAGCAGTACGTC.

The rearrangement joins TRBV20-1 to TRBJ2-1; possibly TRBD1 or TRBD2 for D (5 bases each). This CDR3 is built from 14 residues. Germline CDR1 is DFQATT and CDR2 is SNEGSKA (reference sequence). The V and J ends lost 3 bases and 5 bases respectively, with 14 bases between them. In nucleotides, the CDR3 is TGCAGTGCTAGTTTGGGGGAGACCCACAATGAGCAGTTCTTC. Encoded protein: CSASLGETHNEQFF.

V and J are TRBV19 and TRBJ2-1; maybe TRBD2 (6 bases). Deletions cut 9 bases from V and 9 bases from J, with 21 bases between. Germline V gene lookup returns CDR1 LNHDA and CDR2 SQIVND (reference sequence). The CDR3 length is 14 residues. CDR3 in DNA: TGTGCCAGCAGGGAACTCGGGCACGGGGGTGAGCAGTTCTTC. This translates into CASRELGHGGEQFF.

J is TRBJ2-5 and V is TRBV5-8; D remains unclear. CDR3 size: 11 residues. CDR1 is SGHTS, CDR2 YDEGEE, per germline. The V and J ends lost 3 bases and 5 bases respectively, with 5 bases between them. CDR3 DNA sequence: TGTGCCAGCAGCTCCCGTGAGACCCAGTACTTC. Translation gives CASSSRETQYF.

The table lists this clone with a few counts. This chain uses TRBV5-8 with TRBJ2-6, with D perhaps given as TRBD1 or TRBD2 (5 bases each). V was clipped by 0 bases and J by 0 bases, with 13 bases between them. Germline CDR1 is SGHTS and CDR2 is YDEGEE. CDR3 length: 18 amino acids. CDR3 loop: CASSLVGVLNSGANVLTF. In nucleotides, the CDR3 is TGTGCCAGCAGCTTGGTGGGGGTTCTGAACTCTGGGGCCAACGTCCTGACTTTC.

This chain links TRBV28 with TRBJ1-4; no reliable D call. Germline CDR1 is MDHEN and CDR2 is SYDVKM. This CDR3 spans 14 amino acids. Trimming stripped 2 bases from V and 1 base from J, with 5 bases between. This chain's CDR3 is CASSLDRTNEKLFF. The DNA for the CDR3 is TGTGCCAGCAGTTTAGATAGAACTAATGAAAAACTGTTTTTT.

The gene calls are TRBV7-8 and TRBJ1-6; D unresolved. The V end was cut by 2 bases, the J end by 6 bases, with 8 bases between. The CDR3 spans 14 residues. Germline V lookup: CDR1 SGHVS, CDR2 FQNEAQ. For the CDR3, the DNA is TGTGCCAGCAGCTTAATTGCGGGTAATTCACCCCTCCACTTT. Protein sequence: CASSLIAGNSPLHF. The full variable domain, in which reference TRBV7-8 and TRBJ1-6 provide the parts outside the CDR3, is GAGVSQSPRYKVAKRGQDVALRCDPISGHVSLFWYQQALGQGPEFLTYFQNEAQLDKSGLPSDRFFAERPEGSVSTLKIQRTQQEDSAVYLCASSLIAGNSPLHFGNGTRLTVT.

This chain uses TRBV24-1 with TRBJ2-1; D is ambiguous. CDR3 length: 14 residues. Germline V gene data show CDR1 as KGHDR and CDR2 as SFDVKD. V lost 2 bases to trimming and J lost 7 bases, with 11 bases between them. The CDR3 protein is CATSDWKQSNEQFF. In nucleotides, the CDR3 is TGTGCCACCAGTGATTGGAAACAGTCGAATGAGCAGTTCTTC.

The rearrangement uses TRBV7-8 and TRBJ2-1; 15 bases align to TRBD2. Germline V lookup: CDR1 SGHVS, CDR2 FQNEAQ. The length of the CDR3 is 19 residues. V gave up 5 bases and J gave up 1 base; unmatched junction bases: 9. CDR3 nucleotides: TGTGCCAGCAGCGGGCGGACTAGCGGGGGGGCCCGATCCTACAATGAGCAGTTCTTC. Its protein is CASSGRTSGGARSYNEQFF.